This TCR beta chain came from a study of blood T cell repertoires in COVID-19. About the study: The United States, Italy and Spain supplied acute and convalescent COVID-19 samples. PBMCs, B-cell-depleted T cells, or T cells were the source of the cDNA or gDNA that made up the material.

Enrolment of Seattle patients took place during active infection, and they were followed longitudinally. Concerning this clone: Other DNA sequences in this specimen translate into the identical CDR3.

Source study methods: For nucleated cells, counts were estimated from reference gene primer amplification. Sequencing was performed with immunoSEQ multiplex PCR; in TCRdb, only in-frame clones are kept and a portion is missing. V and J calls and clone size come straight from that table; D and trimming were deduced from the DNA. The sample holds hundreds of thousands of clones, around 88% seen once. This TCR came from a woman in her 50s with COVID-19, enrolled during active disease. Specimen: peripheral blood.

Written as DNA, the CDR3 is TGTGCCAGCTCACCTGGACAGGGGGGGGATCAGCCCCAGCATTTT. This gives the protein CASSPGQGGDQPQHF. V and J are TRBV18 and TRBJ1-5; 10 bases are shared with TRBD1. This CDR3 region has 15 residues. CDR1 and CDR2 from the germline V gene are KGHSH and LQKENI. The J segment lost 5 bases and the V segment lost 3 bases, leaving 4 bases of the junction unmatched. The variable domain in full, with the rest retrieved from reference TRBV18 and TRBJ1-5, is NAGVMQNPRHLVRRRGQEARLRCSPMKGHSHVYWYRQLPEEGLKFMVYLQKENIIDESGMPKERFSAEFPKEGPSILRIQQVVRGDSAAYFCASSPGQGGDQPQHFGDGTRLSIL.